The 10 T cell receptor beta chains reported below all come from one sample, sequenced in a study of molecular identifiers for immune sequencing clone quantification. TCRdb analysed the PCR reads with MiXCR anew, one entry per CDR3 protein. Of around 320,000 distinct CDR3 sequences listed, 24% are singletons. The sample consisted of naive CD8+ T cells from blood, with Jurkat cell RNA spiked in. Indicated subset: FACS-sorted CD8+CD4-CCR7+CD45RA+ naive T cells. The receptors stem from a human donor in good health. Some libraries in this study had Jurkat cell RNA spiked in.

This chain connects TRBV20-1 to TRBJ2-1; the D is unclear. CDR3 length equals 17 residues. V lost 0 bases and J lost 4, with 19 bases in between. Germline CDR1 is DFQATT and CDR2 is SNEGSKA (reference sequence). CDR3 bases: TGCAGTGCTAGAGATATGTTTTTGACTGTAGGGTACAATGAGCAGTTCTTC. Residues: CSARDMFLTVGYNEQFF.

At least ten counts were recorded for this clonotype. The chain joins TRBV6-5 to TRBJ1-1; D not certain. The CDR3 sequence is 12 residues long. The germline CDR1 and CDR2 sequences are MNHEY and SVGAGI. Trimming removed 2 bases from V and 10 bases from J, with 11 bases in between. CDR3 loop: CASSYPGVGAFF. The CDR3 DNA reads as TGTGCCAGCAGTTACCCTGGAGTCGGAGCTTTCTTT.

Regarding this clonotype: A much larger clone is a single base away; this may be a read error. J is TRBJ1-3 and V is TRBV7-2, with D uncertain. Trimming removed 4 bases from V and 0 bases from J, with 7 bases in between. Germline V gives CDR1 SGHTA, CDR2 FQGNSA. The CDR3 is 14 residues long. The CDR3 region is CASSSKDSGNTIYF. The DNA of the CDR3 is TGTGCCAGCAGCTCCAAGGACTCTGGAAACACCATATATTTT.

J is TRBJ2-7 and V is TRBV28; TRBD2 agrees at 10 bases. CDR1 is MDHEN, CDR2 SYDVKM, per germline. With V trimmed by 6 bases and J by 4 bases, 9 bases remained unmatched. CDR3 length: 15 amino acids. As DNA, the CDR3 is TGTGCCAGCAGCCCCTTAGCGGGAGGAATTTACGAGCAGTACTTC. Its protein is CASSPLAGGIYEQYF.

At least ten counts were recorded for this clonotype. J is TRBJ2-4 and V is TRBV28; D perhaps matches TRBD1 (5 bases). The CDR3 loop spans 12 amino acids. Trimming pared 4 bases from V and 11 bases from J, leaving 12 bases between. Germline values: CDR1 MDHEN, CDR2 SYDVKM. The DNA for the CDR3 is TGTGCCAGCAGTTCCGATGGACAACTTCAGTACTTC. Residues: CASSSDGQLQYF.

On this clonotype: This sequence may be a read error, since a much larger clone differs from it by one base. This rearrangement joins TRBV19 to TRBJ1-1; D not resolved. CDR1 and CDR2 (germline): LNHDA, SQIVND (reference sequence). This CDR3 spans 13 amino acids. The CDR3 loop reads CASSNGPNTETFF. The CDR3 DNA reads TGTGCCAGTAGTAACGGTCCGAACACTGAAACTTTCTTT.

The chain joins TRBV6-1 to TRBJ1-5, with a possible D match to TRBD1 (5 bases). The CDR3 is 14 residues long. CDR1 is MNHNS, CDR2 SASEGT, per germline. With 7 bases removed from V and 9 bases from J, the gap between germline ends came to 19 bases. The CDR3 nucleotides are TGTGCCAGCACAGGGACCGAGAGGGGTCGGCCCCAGCATTTT. It codes for CASTGTERGRPQHF.

Concerning this clonotype itself: Its ends do not fully match the called genes, so a read error is possible. The V call is TRBV11-2, the J call TRBJ1-4; 8 bases agree with TRBD1. Germline assignment: CDR1 SGHAT and CDR2 FQNNGV. The CDR3 runs 14 residues. CDR3 DNA sequence: TGTGCCAGCACCACGGACAGGGAGACTGAAAAACCGTTTTTT. This translates into CASTTDRETEKPFF. Full variable domain (outside the CDR3, taken from reference TRBV11-2 and TRBJ1-4): EAGVAQSPRYKIIEKRQSVAFWCNPISGHATLYWYQQILGQGPKLLIQFQNNGVVDDSQLPKDRFSAERLKGVDSTLKIQPAKLEDSAVYLCASTTDRETEKPFFGSGTQLSVL.

The chain joins TRBV14 to TRBJ2-3; 10 bases agree with TRBD2. The J segment lost 3 bases and the V segment lost 1 base, leaving 7 bases of the junction unmatched. The germline V gene encodes CDR1 SGHDN and CDR2 FVKESK. The CDR3 length is 17 residues. In nucleotides, the CDR3 is TGTGCCAGCAGCCAAGTGGCGGTAGCGGGAGGTACAGATACGCAGTATTTT. Translating gives CASSQVAVAGGTDTQYF.

This clonotype was seen ten or more times. V gene TRBV7-9 combines with J gene TRBJ1-1, with D hard to call. The CDR3 length is 13 residues. Germline CDR1 SEHNR, CDR2 FQNEAQ (reference sequence). With 1 base removed from V and 4 bases from J, the gap between germline ends came to 7 bases. This chain's CDR3 is CASSLGMGTEAFF. Written as DNA, the CDR3 is TGTGCCAGCAGCTTAGGTATGGGCACTGAAGCTTTCTTT.